The rows below give T cell receptor beta chains drawn from one sample of a study of long-term antiretroviral therapy in people with HIV. Sequencing was performed with immunoSEQ multiplex PCR; in TCRdb, only in-frame clones are kept and a portion is missing. This table has more than 20,000 clones, approximately 86% appearing once. Sequencing was performed on unsorted PBMCs, taken roughly 4 years after starting antiretroviral therapy. Source of these receptors: a man aged 18-30 years with HIV. Both conserved end residues are part of each CDR3. A D gene is named only where the DNA matches it firmly. Only part of the rows carry a size: once, few, many, or a class if the clone is expanded.

NA,TRBJ1-4,TRBV28,NA,CASSLALEKLFF,TGTGCCAGCAGTTTGGCCCTTGAAAAACTGTTTTTT
NA,TRBJ1-2,TRBV6-5,TRBD1,CASRRQGESGYTF,TGTGCCAGCAGACGACAGGGGGAGAGTGGCTACACCTTC
NA,TRBJ1-1,TRBV4-2,NA,CASSQMGQNTEAFF,TGTGCCAGCAGCCAAATGGGACAGAACACTGAAGCTTTCTTT
NA,TRBJ1-1,TRBV28,NA,CASNSNTEAFF,TGTGCCAGCAACTCGAACACTGAAGCTTTCTTT
NA,TRBJ1-4,TRBV6-5,NA,CASSQTGVNEKLFF,TGTGCCAGCAGTCAGACAGGAGTTAATGAAAAACTGTTTTTT
NA,TRBJ2-2,TRBV10-2,TRBD1,CASRQGANTGELFF,TGCGCCAGCAGACAGGGGGCGAACACCGGGGAGCTGTTTTTT
NA,TRBJ1-3,TRBV5-4,TRBD1,CASSFGQGSENTIYF,TGTGCCAGCAGCTTCGGACAGGGGTCCGAAAACACCATATATTTT
NA,TRBJ2-3,TRBV11-2,TRBD2,CASSLSSGWGTDTQYF,TGTGCCAGCAGCTTAAGTAGCGGGTGGGGCACAGATACGCAGTATTTT
NA,TRBJ2-4,TRBV19,NA,CASSKPRTAFGIQYF,TGTGCCAGTAGTAAACCCCGGACAGCGTTTGGCATTCAGTACTTC
NA,TRBJ2-5,TRBV5-6,NA,CASSSRNLRGFETQYF,TGTGCCAGCAGCTCCCGGAATCTTCGGGGCTTCGAGACCCAGTACTTC
NA,TRBJ2-1,TRBV4-1,NA,CASSQGIGNEQFF,TGCGCCAGCAGCCAAGGAATAGGAAATGAGCAGTTCTTC
NA,TRBJ2-2,TRBV7-9,NA,CASSFPRYTGELFF,TGTGCCAGCAGCTTTCCCAGATACACCGGGGAGCTGTTTTTT
NA,TRBJ2-7,TRBV4-1,TRBD1,CASSQAGKGGLKQYF,TGCGCCAGCAGCCAAGCAGGTAAAGGGGGCCTTAAGCAGTACTTC
NA,TRBJ2-3,TRBV7-9,NA,CASSSGLTTSTDTQYF,TGTGCCAGCAGTTCCGGACTGACGACTAGCACAGATACGCAGTATTTT
NA,TRBJ1-6,TRBV5-1,NA,CASSQTANGPNSPLHF,TGCGCCAGCAGCCAGACAGCGAATGGGCCTAATTCACCCCTCCACTTT
NA,TRBJ1-2,TRBV11-2,TRBD1,CASSTGTGVGYGYTF,TGTGCCAGCAGCACCGGGACAGGGGTAGGCTATGGCTACACCTTC
NA,TRBJ2-3,TRBV5-1,NA,CASSLADTQYF,TGCGCCAGCAGCTTGGCAGATACGCAGTATTTT
NA,TRBJ2-1,TRBV7-8,TRBD1,CASSWEGQGDSYNEQFF,TGTGCCAGCAGCTGGGAGGGACAGGGGGATTCCTACAATGAGCAGTTCTTC
NA,TRBJ2-6,TRBV6-4,NA,CASSDSPQGDVLTF,TGTGCCAGCAGTGACTCACCACAGGGTGACGTCCTGACTTTC
NA,TRBJ2-5,TRBV28,TRBD1,CASGDSHQETQYF,TGTGCCAGCGGGGACAGCCACCAAGAGACCCAGTACTTC
NA,TRBJ1-6,TRBV6-5,NA,CASSPNGYANSPLHF,TGTGCCAGCAGCCCGAACGGATATGCTAATTCACCCCTCCACTTT
NA,TRBJ1-6,TRBV27,NA,CASSLGSGMLNSPLHF,TGTGCCAGCAGTTTGGGGTCTGGCATGCTGAATTCACCCCTCCACTTT
NA,TRBJ1-5,TRBV18,NA,CASSQDGHEGQPQHF,TGTGCCAGCTCACAAGACGGACATGAAGGTCAGCCCCAGCATTTT
NA,TRBJ1-2,TRBV29-1,TRBD1,CSVEQGAGGYTF,TGCAGCGTTGAACAGGGGGCGGGTGGCTACACCTTC
NA,TRBJ2-5,TRBV5-4,NA,CASSLGGKETQYF,TGTGCCAGCAGCCTGGGGGGCAAGGAGACCCAGTACTTC
NA,TRBJ1-1,TRBV30,NA,CAWSPEAFF,TGTGCCTGGAGTCCTGAAGCTTTCTTT
NA,TRBJ2-3,TRBV10-3,TRBD2,CAISGSGGSDTQYF,TGTGCCATCAGTGGTAGCGGGGGATCGGATACGCAGTATTTT
NA,TRBJ2-5,TRBV5-1,NA,CASRGETQYF,TGCGCCAGCAGGGGAGAGACCCAGTACTTC
NA,TRBJ2-1,TRBV10-2,NA,CASSDTTGLSSALPPYNEQFF,TGCGCCAGCAGTGACACCACAGGGCTTTCGTCCGCCTTACCCCCCTACAATGAGCAGTTCTTC
few,TRBJ2-3,TRBV4-1,NA,CASSQELAADTQYF,TGCGCCAGCAGCCAAGAGTTAGCGGCAGATACGCAGTATTTT
NA,TRBJ2-1,TRBV11-2,TRBD2,CASSFGGSSYNEQFF,TGTGCCAGCAGCTTCGGGGGGAGCTCCTACAATGAGCAGTTCTTC
NA,TRBJ2-5,TRBV5-1,TRBD2,CASSKSVAGDQETQYF,TGCGCCAGCAGCAAATCAGTTGCGGGGGACCAAGAGACCCAGTACTTC
NA,TRBJ2-1,TRBV29-1,TRBD2,CSVLGLAGGMSNEQFF,TGCAGCGTCCTCGGACTAGCGGGGGGAATGAGCAATGAGCAGTTCTTC